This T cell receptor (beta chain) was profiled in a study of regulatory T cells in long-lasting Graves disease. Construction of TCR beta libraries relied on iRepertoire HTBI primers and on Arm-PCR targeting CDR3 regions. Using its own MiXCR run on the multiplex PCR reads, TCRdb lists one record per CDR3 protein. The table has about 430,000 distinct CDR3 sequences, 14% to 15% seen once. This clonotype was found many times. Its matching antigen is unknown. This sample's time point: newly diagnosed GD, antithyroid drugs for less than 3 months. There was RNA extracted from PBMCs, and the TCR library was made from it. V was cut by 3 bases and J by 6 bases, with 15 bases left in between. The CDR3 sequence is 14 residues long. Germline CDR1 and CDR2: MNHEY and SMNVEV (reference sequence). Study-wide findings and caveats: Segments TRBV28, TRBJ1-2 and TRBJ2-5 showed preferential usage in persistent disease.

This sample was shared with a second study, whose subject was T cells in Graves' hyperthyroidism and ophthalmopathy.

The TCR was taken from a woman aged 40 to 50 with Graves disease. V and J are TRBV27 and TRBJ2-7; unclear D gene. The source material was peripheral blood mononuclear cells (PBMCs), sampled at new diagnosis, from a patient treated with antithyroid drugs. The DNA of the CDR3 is TGTGCCAGCAGTTTTGGTGGGGAACTCAGCGAGCAGTACTTC. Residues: CASSFGGELSEQYF.